Below are 5 T cell receptor beta chains sequenced from a single sample in a study of cytomegalovirus exposure and HLA in healthy donors. It was with 60 Vbeta and 13 Jbeta primers that the PCR ran. The data were produced by immunoSEQ multiplex PCR, yet TCRdb's version contains in-frame clones alone and is incomplete. The sample comprises approximately 160,000 clones, approximately 71% of which are singletons, and approximately 1.5% rests with the top ten. Sequenced material: PBMCs. The receptors here all came from a man over 45 in good health and CMV-seronegative.

The J gene is TRBJ2-3, the V gene TRBV5-1, with TRBD2 identical over 8 bases. The CDR3 totals 14 residues. The V gene end was trimmed by 0 bases and the J gene end by 6 bases; junction bases not matched to a gene: 3. CDR1 and CDR2 from the germline V gene are SGHRS and YFSETQ. The CDR3 loop reads CASSLDGGEDTQYF. DNA of the CDR3: TGCGCCAGCAGCTTGGACGGGGGGGAGGATACGCAGTATTTT. Drawing the rest from reference TRBV5-1 and TRBJ2-3, the complete variable domain is KAGVTQTPRYLIKTRGQQVTLSCSPISGHRSVSWYQQTPGQGLQFLFEYFSETQRNKGNFPGRFSGRQFSNSRSEMNVSTLELGDSALYLCASSLDGGEDTQYFGPGTRLTVL.

The chain combines TRBV5-4 with TRBJ2-7; perhaps TRBD1 as D (6 bases). Per the germline V gene, CDR1 is SGHNT and CDR2 is YYREEE (reference sequence). The CDR3 covers 14 residues. V lost 2 bases, J lost 4 bases, and 13 bases lay in between. CDR3 in amino acids: CASSFRTVGYEQYF. CDR3 in DNA: TGTGCCAGCAGCTTCCGGACAGTGGGATACGAGCAGTACTTC.

The sample holds a few counts of this clone. This chain joins TRBV12-5 and TRBJ2-3, with D maybe TRBD1 (5 bases). Trimming pared 6 bases from V and 4 bases from J, leaving 11 bases between. Looked up from germline, CDR1 is LGHNT and CDR2 is FRNRAP. The CDR3 sequence is 13 residues long. Here the CDR3 reads CASGASGSDTQYF. The CDR3 DNA follows: TGTGCTAGTGGAGCCTCAGGGTCAGATACGCAGTATTTT. The variable domain in full, with the rest retrieved from reference TRBV12-5 and TRBJ2-3, is DARVTQTPRHKVTEMGQEVTMRCQPILGHNTVFWYRQTMMQGLELLAYFRNRAPLDDSGMPKDRFSAEMPDATLATLKIQPSEPRDSAVYFCASGASGSDTQYFGPGTRLTVL.

The DNA for the CDR3 is TGTGCCAGCAGTCAGTGGGGGACAGGGAGTATCAATGAGCAGTTCTTC. It is translated as CASSQWGTGSINEQFF. The genes are TRBV28 and TRBJ2-1; 9 positions agree with TRBD1. The V and J ends lost 5 bases and 6 bases, in that order; junction bases with no gene match: 11. The CDR3 contains 16 residues. Germline CDR1 MDHEN, CDR2 SYDVKM.

The V and J genes are TRBV19 and TRBJ1-2, with D possibly being TRBD1 (6 bases). Germline V gene sequence: CDR1 LNHDA, CDR2 SQIVND (reference sequence). With 8 bases removed from V and 2 bases from J, the gap between germline ends came to 15 bases. The CDR3 extends over 14 amino acids. CDR3: CASAAPTGNYGYTF. CDR3 in DNA: TGTGCCAGTGCCGCCCCTACAGGGAACTATGGCTACACCTTC.